This T cell receptor beta chain was recovered during a study of control samples from healthy donors and cancer patients. V shed 6 bases and J shed 0 bases, with 12 bases lying between them. CDR1 is SGHVS, CDR2 FQNEAQ, per germline. The CDR3 contains 15 residues. Repertoires were generated with immunoSEQ multiplex PCR, while TCRdb's copy carries only in-frame clones and drops some. Of about 100,000 clones listed, more than 75% were seen once; the top ten hold roughly 18%. The rearrangement links TRBV7-8 to TRBJ1-3; D unclear. The origin of this receptor is a woman aged 45-65 years in good health. What was sequenced was blood. CDR3 nucleotides: TGTGCCAGCAGTCCTGACCCAAACTCTGGAAACACCATATATTTT. Translation gives CASSPDPNSGNTIYF.